A single sample is the source of the 13 T cell receptor beta chains below, sequenced in a study of OX40 agonist ivuxolimab in advanced cancers. Produced via immunoSEQ multiplex PCR; TCRdb's table is partial and in-frame only. The sample yields tens of thousands of clones, around 90% seen once. Specimen: CD4+ or CD8+ T cells sorted from blood, collected in a trial of the OX40 agonist ivuxolimab. All receptors derive from an adult with an advanced solid tumor such as melanoma, head and neck, liver or kidney cancer.

The V and J genes are TRBV11-2 and TRBJ2-2; no definite D call. V lost 5 bases, J lost 0 bases, and 10 bases lay in between. Germline values: CDR1 SGHAT, CDR2 FQNNGV. CDR3 size: 15 residues. The CDR3 protein is CASSPISSNTGELFF. The CDR3, as DNA: TGTGCCAGCAGCCCCATTAGTTCGAACACCGGGGAGCTGTTTTTT.

The J gene is TRBJ2-7, the V gene TRBV7-6; D tentatively fits TRBD1 or TRBD2 (5 bases each). Trimming took 8 bases from V and 2 from J, leaving 13 bases between them. The germline V gene has CDR1 SGHVS and CDR2 FNYEAQ. The CDR3 is 13 amino acids. The CDR3 region is CASGSGTAYEQYF. The DNA for the CDR3 is TGTGCCAGCGGATCCGGGACCGCCTACGAGCAGTACTTC.

The J gene is TRBJ1-1, the V gene TRBV6-1; the match to TRBD1 covers 7 bases. CDR3 size: 16 residues. J gave up 3 bases and V 3 bases, and 10 bases lay outside the gene matches. From germline, CDR1 is MNHNS and CDR2 SASEGT. The CDR3 DNA reads TGTGCCAGCAGTGAGGCTATGGGTCAGGGGGACACTGAAGCTTTCTTT. Amino acid sequence: CASSEAMGQGDTEAFF.

V gene TRBV19 combines with J gene TRBJ2-3; no reliable D call. Germline CDR1 reads LNHDA; CDR2 reads SQIVND (reference sequence). The CDR3 covers 16 residues. Trimming left V 9 bases short and J 3 bases short, with 22 bases between. The CDR3 here is CASQSLALIGTDTQYF. The DNA of the CDR3 is TGTGCCAGCCAAAGCCTTGCCCTAATCGGAACAGATACGCAGTATTTT. The full variable domain, with the rest looked up from reference TRBV19 and TRBJ2-3, is DGGITQSPKYLFRKEGQNVTLSCEQNLNHDAMYWYRQDPGQGLRLIYYSQIVNDFQKGDIAEGYSVSREKKESFPLTVTSAQKNPTAFYLCASQSLALIGTDTQYFGPGTRLTVL.

The chain uses TRBV6-5 and TRBJ2-7; D tentatively fits TRBD1 or TRBD2 (5 bases each). The V end was cut by 9 bases, the J end by 3 bases, with 18 bases between. This CDR3 spans 14 amino acids. Germline lookup yields CDR1 MNHEY and CDR2 SVGAGI. Written as DNA, the CDR3 is TGTGCCAGTTACAGGTTCCCTGGAGGCTACGAGCAGTACTTC. Protein sequence: CASYRFPGGYEQYF.

The V gene is TRBV6-5, the J gene TRBJ1-1; D unresolved. Trimming removed 7 bases from V and 6 bases from J, with 21 bases in between. The CDR3 consists of 15 residues. Germline V gives CDR1 MNHEY, CDR2 SVGAGI. The CDR3 protein is CASNNDSPTTAEAFF. The DNA of the CDR3 is TGTGCCAGCAATAACGACTCCCCCACCACGGCTGAAGCTTTCTTT.

The rearrangement uses TRBV27 and TRBJ2-3, with 7 nucleotides matching TRBD1. V was clipped by 0 bases and J by 4 bases; unmatched bases: 10. Germline V gene lookup returns CDR1 MNHEY and CDR2 SMNVEV (reference sequence). The CDR3 spans 17 residues. CDR3 protein: CASSLSTVGGRSDTQYF. For the CDR3, the DNA is TGTGCCAGCAGTTTATCCACGGTAGGGGGCAGGTCAGATACGCAGTATTTT.

This chain uses TRBV30 with TRBJ2-1; 10 nucleotides line up with TRBD2. The CDR3 loop spans 14 amino acids. The trim removed 4 bases at V and 8 bases at J, leaving 8 bases unmatched. The germline CDR1 and CDR2 sequences are GTSNPN and SVGIG (reference sequence). The CDR3 loop reads CAWTKAGGLHEQFF. The CDR3 DNA sequence: TGTGCCTGGACTAAAGCGGGAGGGCTGCATGAGCAGTTCTTC. Supplemented by reference TRBV30 and TRBJ2-1, the full variable domain reads SQTIHQWPATLVQPVGSPLSLECTVEGTSNPNLYWYRQAAGRGLQLLFYSVGIGQISSEVPQNLSASRPQDRQFILSSKKLLLSDSGFYLCAWTKAGGLHEQFFGPGTRLTVL.

V is TRBV27 and J is TRBJ2-2; 9 bases agree with TRBD2. Germline loops: CDR1 MNHEY, CDR2 SMNVEV (reference sequence). V was clipped by 6 bases and J by 1 base; unmatched bases: 0. CDR3 size: 14 residues. The CDR3 DNA reads TGTGCCAGCAGGACTAGCGGGAACACCGGGGAGCTGTTTTTT. This codes for CASRTSGNTGELFF.

The chain is built from TRBV5-1 and TRBJ2-2; 7 bases are a match to TRBD2. This CDR3 has 16 amino acids. CDR1 and CDR2 (germline): SGHRS, YFSETQ. Germline trimming cut 4 bases from V and 1 base from J; bases unmatched to any gene: 7. This CDR3 reads CASSGRVLENTGELFF. The CDR3 DNA is TGCGCCAGCAGCGGGAGGGTCCTAGAGAACACCGGGGAGCTGTTTTTT.

The rearrangement links TRBV5-1 to TRBJ1-1; 7 nucleotides line up with TRBD1. The CDR3 consists of 14 residues. V lost 4 bases, J lost 3 bases, and 6 bases stayed unmatched. Germline V gene lookup returns CDR1 SGHRS and CDR2 YFSETQ. The CDR3 DNA sequence: TGCGCCAGCAGCCCACAGGGGCCTCACACTGAAGCTTTCTTT. Protein sequence: CASSPQGPHTEAFF.

In this sample, this clone turned up once. J is TRBJ2-7 and V is TRBV2; D is perhaps TRBD2 (6 bases). The CDR3 runs to 16 residues. CDR1 SNHLY and CDR2 FYNNEI come from the germline V gene. V lost 6 bases and J 0 bases, leaving 18 bases between the germline ends. For the CDR3, the DNA is TGTGCCAGCAGGGCATTAGCGGTGGGTAGCTCCTACGAGCAGTACTTC. Protein: CASRALAVGSSYEQYF.

This clone was detected only a few times. The CDR3, as DNA: TGTGCCAGCAGCCCAGGTGGGGGAGTATCACATGAGCAGTTCTTC. Translated, it gives CASSPGGGVSHEQFF. This chain joins TRBV7-2 and TRBJ2-1; TRBD1 or TRBD2 may be the D gene (5 bases each). V was clipped by 5 bases and J by 8 bases, with 19 bases between them. The CDR3 runs 15 residues. Germline values: CDR1 SGHTA, CDR2 FQGNSA.